Listed below are T cell receptor beta chains from one sample, sequenced in a study of T cell responses to AZD1222 COVID-19 vaccine. TCRdb keeps only in-frame clones here, not all; method: immunoSEQ multiplex PCR. The table records 55,000 to 65,000 clones, around nine tenths of them present only once. Sample: peripheral blood, taken on day 0 of AZD1222 vaccination. Every receptor here comes from an adult in good health. Each CDR3 is given with its conserved first and last residue. A D gene is named only where the DNA matches it firmly. Rows may omit the clone size; those that give it use once, few, many or a size class.

TRBJ2-2,-,TRBV19,-,CASSIGTVNTGELFF,TGTGCCAGTAGTATAGGGACGGTCAACACCGGGGAGCTGTTTTTT
TRBJ1-5,-,TRBV6-4,-,CASNVGQLNQPQHF,TGTGCCAGCAACGTGGGCCAGCTAAATCAGCCCCAGCATTTT
TRBJ1-4,TRBD1,TRBV5-4,-,CASSVQGASNEKLFF,TGTGCCAGCAGCGTACAGGGGGCCTCTAATGAAAAACTGTTTTTT
TRBJ2-2,-,TRBV6-5,-,CASEADGNTGELFF,TGTGCCAGCGAGGCGGATGGGAACACCGGGGAGCTGTTTTTT
TRBJ1-4,-,TRBV5-6,once,CASSRGQRNEKLFF,TGTGCCAGCAGCCGTGGACAGAGAAATGAAAAACTGTTTTTT
TRBJ2-3,-,TRBV28,-,CASSLQGDTDTQYF,TGTGCCAGCAGCCTCCAAGGGGACACAGATACGCAGTATTTT
TRBJ2-1,TRBD1,TRBV30,-,CAWQTGANEQFF,TGTGCCTGGCAGACAGGGGCCAATGAGCAGTTCTTC
TRBJ2-5,-,TRBV7-9,-,CASSYRGETQYF,TGTGCCAGCAGCTACCGGGGAGAGACCCAGTACTTC
TRBJ2-3,TRBD2,TRBV15,large,CATSRDAGGGTDTQYF,TGTGCCACCAGCAGAGATGCGGGGGGAGGCACAGATACGCAGTATTTT
TRBJ2-1,-,TRBV11-3,-,CASSQVSEQFF,TGTGCCAGCAGCCAAGTGAGTGAGCAGTTCTTC
TRBJ1-1,-,TRBV10-1,-,CASSESRQSTEAFF,TGCGCCAGCAGTGAGTCGAGGCAGAGCACTGAAGCTTTCTTT
TRBJ2-1,-,TRBV27,-,CASRIEGGSAYNEQFF,TGTGCCAGCAGAATCGAGGGTGGGTCTGCGTACAATGAGCAGTTCTTC
TRBJ2-2,-,TRBV21-1,-,CASSEIAGVSGELFF,TGTGCCAGCAGCGAAATAGCGGGAGTTTCCGGGGAGCTGTTTTTT
TRBJ2-5,-,TRBV7-2,few,CASSLMNGGRETQYF,TGTGCCAGCAGCTTAATGAACGGGGGGCGCGAGACCCAGTACTTC
TRBJ1-1,-,TRBV7-2,-,CASSLAGTGLLNTEAFF,TGTGCCAGCAGCTTAGCGGGGACGGGGCTATTGAACACTGAAGCTTTCTTT
TRBJ1-4,TRBD1,TRBV24-1,-,CATSEGFLQGTNEKLFF,TGTGCCACCAGTGAGGGTTTCCTACAGGGGACTAATGAAAAACTGTTTTTT
TRBJ1-3,-,TRBV5-1,-,CASSLLGAAGNTIYF,TGCGCCAGCAGCCTCCTCGGGGCAGCCGGAAACACCATATATTTT
TRBJ1-1,-,TRBV4-2,-,CASSQGPNTEAFF,TGTGCCAGCAGCCAAGGACCTAACACTGAAGCTTTCTTT
TRBJ1-5,-,TRBV19,-,CASNPTGDYYQPQHF,TGTGCCAGTAACCCCACAGGCGATTATTATCAGCCCCAGCATTTT
TRBJ1-1,-,TRBV2,-,CASSGSMNTEAFF,TGTGCCAGCAGTGGGTCAATGAACACTGAAGCTTTCTTT
TRBJ2-1,-,TRBV5-1,-,CASSPAGGPDEQFF,TGCGCCAGCAGCCCGGCTGGGGGCCCCGACGAGCAGTTCTTC
TRBJ2-1,TRBD2,TRBV7-2,-,CASSLGTSGDNEQFF,TGTGCCAGCAGCTTAGGGACTAGCGGAGACAATGAGCAGTTCTTC
TRBJ2-1,-,TRBV6-6,-,CATSLSGTYNEQFF,TGTGCCACGTCCCTTAGCGGAACCTACAATGAGCAGTTCTTC
TRBJ1-5,-,TRBV19,-,CASRLRALGNQPQHF,TGTGCCAGTAGGCTCAGGGCTTTAGGCAATCAGCCCCAGCATTTT
TRBJ2-7,-,TRBV19,-,CASKGDHTYEQYF,TGTGCCAGTAAGGGTGACCACACCTACGAGCAGTACTTC
TRBJ2-3,-,TRBV29-1,-,CSVGLDTQYF,TGCAGCGTTGGGCTAGACACGCAGTATTTT
TRBJ2-7,TRBD1,TRBV11-2,-,CASRTLRDRGHEQYF,TGTGCCAGCAGAACACTCCGGGACAGGGGCCACGAGCAGTACTTC
TRBJ2-2,-,TRBV24-1,-,CATSDLPSGELFF,TGTGCCACCAGTGATTTGCCTAGCGGGGAGCTGTTTTTT
TRBJ2-2,TRBD2,TRBV19,-,CASSMAGGAAGELFF,TGTGCCAGTAGTATGGCGGGGGGCGCAGCCGGGGAGCTGTTTTTT
TRBJ2-7,TRBD1,TRBV19,-,CASRSHDRAMVTQYF,TGTGCCAGTAGATCCCACGACAGGGCCATGGTGACGCAGTACTTC
TRBJ1-2,TRBD1,TRBV7-3,-,CASSQHADRGYGYTF,TGTGCCAGCAGTCAACATGCGGACAGGGGTTATGGCTACACCTTC
TRBJ2-7,TRBD1,TRBV15,once,CATSSRQGSYEQYF,TGTGCCACCAGCTCCCGACAGGGTTCCTACGAGCAGTACTTC
TRBJ2-1,-,TRBV11-2,-,CASSLGPSSNEQFF,TGTGCCAGCAGCTTAGGCCCTTCTAGCAATGAGCAGTTCTTC
TRBJ2-6,TRBD1,TRBV19,-,CASMGTATRSGANVLTF,TGTGCCAGTATGGGGACAGCAACCCGCTCTGGGGCCAACGTCCTGACTTTC
TRBJ2-5,-,TRBV7-9,-,CASSLSGGLLQETQYF,TGTGCCAGCAGCTTGTCCGGGGGACTCCTTCAGGAGACCCAGTACTTC
TRBJ2-7,-,TRBV6-1,-,CASSEALAVGEQYF,TGTGCCAGCAGTGAAGCGCTCGCTGTCGGCGAGCAGTACTTC
TRBJ1-6,-,TRBV5-1,once,CASSLGGRSRNSPLHF,TGCGCCAGCAGCCTAGGCGGACGGAGCCGCAATTCACCCCTCCACTTT
TRBJ2-7,TRBD1,TRBV2,once,CASSEAIFMTGSKGYEQYF,TGTGCCAGCAGTGAAGCCATTTTCATGACAGGGAGTAAGGGTTACGAGCAGTACTTC
TRBJ1-1,-,TRBV19,once,CASSPLNTEAFF,TGTGCCAGTAGTCCCCTGAACACTGAAGCTTTCTTT
TRBJ2-1,-,TRBV7-6,-,CASSFAGNEQFF,TGTGCCAGCAGCTTTGCGGGCAATGAGCAGTTCTTC
TRBJ2-3,-,TRBV29-1,-,CSVAPGPWDTDTQYF,TGCAGCGTTGCCCCCGGGCCATGGGACACAGATACGCAGTATTTT
TRBJ1-2,-,TRBV3-1/TRBV3-2,few,CASSQQTSGYTF,TGTGCCAGCAGCCAACAGACAAGTGGCTACACCTTC
TRBJ2-7,-,TRBV2,-,CASSGVGQVEQYF,TGTGCCAGCAGTGGCGTTGGTCAGGTCGAGCAGTACTTC
TRBJ2-7,TRBD2,TRBV7-2,-,CASSFGTRSSEQYF,TGTGCCAGCAGCTTCGGGACTAGGTCCTCGGAGCAGTACTTC
TRBJ2-7,TRBD1,TRBV7-2,-,CASRVMGTGGYEQYF,TGTGCCAGCAGGGTAATGGGGACAGGGGGCTACGAGCAGTACTTC
TRBJ1-2,TRBD1,TRBV27,-,CASSPEGAGNGYTF,TGTGCCAGCAGTCCCGAGGGGGCCGGGAATGGCTACACCTTC
TRBJ1-5,TRBD1,TRBV19,-,CASSAGTAFNQPQHF,TGTGCCAGTAGTGCCGGGACAGCCTTCAATCAGCCCCAGCATTTT
TRBJ1-2,-,TRBV12-3/TRBV12-4,-,CASFRADGYTF,TGTGCCAGCTTTAGGGCGGATGGCTACACCTTC
TRBJ2-3,-,TRBV29-1,-,CSVEEGVSTDTQYF,TGCAGCGTTGAAGAAGGTGTTAGCACAGATACGCAGTATTTT
TRBJ2-5,TRBD2,TRBV29-1,-,CSVGRRGGETQYF,TGCAGCGTTGGGCGAAGGGGAGGGGAGACCCAGTACTTC
TRBJ2-2,-,TRBV12-3/TRBV12-4,-,CASSLGQNPTF,TGTGCCAGCAGTTTAGGTCAGAATCCAACGTTT
TRBJ1-2,-,TRBV29-1,-,CSVVEGSYGYTF,TGCAGCGTTGTAGAGGGGAGCTATGGCTACACCTTC
TRBJ2-1,TRBD2,TRBV7-7,-,CASSISGSNEQFF,TGTGCTAGCAGCATAAGCGGGAGCAATGAGCAGTTCTTC
TRBJ1-1,-,TRBV2,-,CASRLDMNTEAFF,TGTGCCAGCAGGCTCGACATGAACACTGAAGCTTTCTTT
TRBJ2-3,-,TRBV6-1,-,CASSELASTDTQYF,TGTGCCAGCAGTGAACTAGCGAGCACAGATACGCAGTATTTT